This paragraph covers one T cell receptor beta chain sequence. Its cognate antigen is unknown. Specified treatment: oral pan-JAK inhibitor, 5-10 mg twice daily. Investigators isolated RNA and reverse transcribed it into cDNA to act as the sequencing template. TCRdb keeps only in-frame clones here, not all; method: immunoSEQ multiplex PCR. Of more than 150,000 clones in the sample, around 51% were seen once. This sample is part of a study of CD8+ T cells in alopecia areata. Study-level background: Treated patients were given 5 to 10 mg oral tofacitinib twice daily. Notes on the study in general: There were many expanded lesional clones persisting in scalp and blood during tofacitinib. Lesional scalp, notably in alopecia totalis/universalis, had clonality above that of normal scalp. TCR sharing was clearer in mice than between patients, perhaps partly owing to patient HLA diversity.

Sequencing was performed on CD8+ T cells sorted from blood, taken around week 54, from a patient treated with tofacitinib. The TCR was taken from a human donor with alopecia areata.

The CDR3 protein is CASSSGRDRLNEQYF. Written as DNA, the CDR3 is TGCGCCAGCAGCTCGGGCCGAGACAGGTTGAACGAGCAGTACTTC. V and J are TRBV5-1 and TRBJ2-7; D possibly corresponds to TRBD1 (6 bases). V was cut by 3 bases and J by 5 bases, with 18 bases left in between. CDR1 is SGHRS and CDR2 is YFSETQ in the germline V gene. CDR3 length: 15 amino acids.